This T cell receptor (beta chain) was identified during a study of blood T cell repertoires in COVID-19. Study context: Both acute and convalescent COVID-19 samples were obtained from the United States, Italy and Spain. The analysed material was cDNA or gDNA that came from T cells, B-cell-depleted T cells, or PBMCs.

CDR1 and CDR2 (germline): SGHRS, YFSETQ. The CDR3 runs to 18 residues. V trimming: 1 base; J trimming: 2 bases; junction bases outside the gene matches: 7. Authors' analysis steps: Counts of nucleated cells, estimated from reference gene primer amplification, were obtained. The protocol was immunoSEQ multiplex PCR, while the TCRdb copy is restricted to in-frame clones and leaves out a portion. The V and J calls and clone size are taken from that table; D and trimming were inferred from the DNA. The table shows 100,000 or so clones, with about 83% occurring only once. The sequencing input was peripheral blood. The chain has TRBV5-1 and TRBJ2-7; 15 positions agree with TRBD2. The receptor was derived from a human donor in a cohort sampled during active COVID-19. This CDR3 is CASSLSGLAGGLPYEQYF. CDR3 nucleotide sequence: TGCGCCAGCAGCTTGTCGGGACTAGCGGGAGGCCTCCCCTACGAGCAGTACTTC.